The clone carrying this T cell receptor (beta chain) was detected many times. Its target is unknown. These data are taken from a study of response to subunit inactivated influenza vaccine. Study findings and constraints: The study's authors posited that every seasonal influenza vaccination enlists few new T cells.

In TCRdb, the RT-PCR reads were re-called with MiXCR into one record per CDR3 protein. The sample includes hundreds of thousands of distinct CDR3 sequences, 14% seen only once; the top ten take approximately 7.6%. Germline CDR1 is SEHNR and CDR2 is FQNEAQ (reference sequence). The CDR3 spans 16 residues. Trimming took off 5 bases at V and 0 bases at J, with 14 bases between the two ends. This specimen consisted of PBMCs from blood, obtained about 14 days before vaccination. The sequence came from a man aged 50-59 years who received an inactivated influenza vaccine. V usage is TRBV7-9 and J usage is TRBJ2-1; D uncertain. Here the CDR3 DNA reads TGTGCCAGCAGCGATTATGCACATAGCTCCTACAATGAGCAGTTCTTC. Amino acid sequence: CASSDYAHSSYNEQFF. The entire variable domain, with the rest obtained from reference TRBV7-9 and TRBJ2-1, is as follows: DTGVSQNPRHKITKRGQNVTFRCDPISEHNRLYWYRQTLGQGPEFLTYFQNEAQLEKSRLLSDRFSAERPKGSFSTLEIQRTEQGDSAMYLCASSDYAHSSYNEQFFGPGTRLTVL.